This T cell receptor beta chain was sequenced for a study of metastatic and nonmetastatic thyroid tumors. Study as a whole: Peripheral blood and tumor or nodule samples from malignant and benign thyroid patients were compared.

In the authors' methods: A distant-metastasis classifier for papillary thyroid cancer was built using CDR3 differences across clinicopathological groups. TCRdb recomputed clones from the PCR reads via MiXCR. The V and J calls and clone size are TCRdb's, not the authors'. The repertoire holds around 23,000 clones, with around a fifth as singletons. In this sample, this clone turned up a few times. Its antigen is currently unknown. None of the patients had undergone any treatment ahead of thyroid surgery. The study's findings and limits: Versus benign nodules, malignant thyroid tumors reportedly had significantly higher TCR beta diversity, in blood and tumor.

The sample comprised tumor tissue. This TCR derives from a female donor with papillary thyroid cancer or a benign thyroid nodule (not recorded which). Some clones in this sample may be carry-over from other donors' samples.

The CDR3 bases are TGTGCCAGCAGTCCCCCCGCAGTAGATACGCAGTATTTT. Protein product: CASSPPAVDTQYF. The rearrangement uses TRBV6-1 and TRBJ2-3; D gene ambiguous. The CDR3 extends over 13 amino acids. The V end lost 5 bases, the J end lost 5 bases, and 11 bases lay between the germline ends. CDR1 is MNHNS, CDR2 SASEGT, per germline.